This T cell receptor (beta chain) is from a study of Graves' ophthalmopathy and Graves' hyperthyroidism listed by TCRdb under 2018. The study in broad terms: Peripheral blood was collected at initial diagnosis, prior to any treatment. The study used TCR beta repertoire signatures to distinguish Graves' ophthalmopathy from Graves' hyperthyroidism and to predict progression to ophthalmopathy. In total, 135 blood samples were TCR-sequenced: roughly 45 ophthalmopathy, approximately 75 hyperthyroidism and 17 hyperthyroidism-to-ophthalmopathy patients. A discovery set of about a hundred patients (43 ophthalmopathy, some 58 stable hyperthyroidism) was enrolled to explore V-J signatures distinguishing ophthalmopathy from hyperthyroidism. An independent validation cohort was composed of around 19 hyperthyroidism patients and 17 patients who later progressed from hyperthyroidism to ophthalmopathy. In five or six hyperthyroidism patients, the T-cell repertoire of thyroid tissue was compared with the T-cell repertoire of blood. Once sampling was done, hyperthyroidism patients were given methimazole at a starting dose of 30 mg daily, while ophthalmopathy patients were given high-dose intravenous methylprednisolone.

For repertoire sequencing, TCR beta CDR3 regions were amplified from RNA transcripts. The first round was an RT-PCR using HTBI primers with the Qiagen OneStep RT-PCR kit, and this first round was followed by a second-round multiplex PCR, then size selection and purification. Libraries were sequenced on an Illumina HiSeq2000 using paired-end 100 bp reads. The study's processing was this. Reads were processed with SOAPnuke, discarding reads with adapters, uncalled bases, mean Phred below 15, or no exact constant-primer or identifier match. COPE v1.2.5 was used to merge high-quality paired reads. Unique nucleotide sequences were defined as clonotypes and aligned to IMGT TRB V, D and J references using MiTCR v1.1. Analysis was restricted to V-J combinations with a frequency above 0.0001, which covered 99% to 99.2% of repertoires. For each V-J combination, a TCR clonal expansion and chaos score was defined as F50 clonal expansion divided by the chaos observed in the TCRdist matrix. Welch's t-statistics and random forest were used to narrow the features down to approximately 13 V-J combinations, which were then fed into a naive Bayes classifier. The similarity between thyroid and blood repertoires was quantified using the Morisita-Horn index. The public reads were reprocessed in TCRdb via fastp at Q25 and MiXCR, keeping in-frame beta chains. Duplicate CDR3 protein sequences are folded into a single record with the most common DNA and genes. TCRdb, not the original authors, processed these V and J calls. For this sample there are about 740,000 distinct CDR3 sequences; 40% appear just once. 44% of the sample is in the top ten clones.

Many counts were recorded for this clonotype. The antigen this receptor binds is unknown. Base qualities are not provided; no much larger clone lies one nucleotide away. Patients with ophthalmopathy had moderately to severely active disease, with a Clinical Activity Score of 3 or more, a NOSPECS grade of 4 or more, and a disease duration of less than 3 months. Patients with other autoimmune diseases, uncontrolled infections, pregnancy or lactation were excluded. Clinical symptoms, serum thyroxine, TRAb, thyroid ultrasound and orbital computed tomography formed the basis of the diagnosis. Using Ficoll-Paque density gradient centrifugation, PBMCs were isolated from less than 13 ml of fresh peripheral blood. Trizol reagent was used to extract the total RNA, and its quality was then checked on an Agilent 2100 Bioanalyzer. Overall results and qualifications from the work: Most expanded thyroid clonotypes with a frequency above 0.001 also appeared in blood, which suggests that blood repertoires may reflect the immune response in the thyroid. Sample size was not statistically predetermined, and group allocation was not concealed from the investigators. In validation, the model predicted ophthalmopathy progression with 55% to 71% sensitivity and 72.22% specificity; around twelve predicted patients were CT-confirmed with GO in a median of approximately 6.5 months. Ophthalmopathy was separated from stable hyperthyroidism by the 13-signature model with roughly 90% sensitivity and 81% to 84% specificity in cross-validation and with 80%/75% in the test set.

Sequenced material: peripheral blood. The source of this sequence is an adult man with Graves' ophthalmopathy.

The DNA reads TGTGCCAGCGGTCAGGGTGAGACTGAAGCTTTCTTT. The resulting protein is CASGQGETEAFF. The chain is encoded by TRBV2 joined to TRBJ1-1; TRBD1 is a possible D gene, resting on 5 matching bases. The CDR3, cysteine through phenylalanine, is 12 amino acids long. The only DNA kept is the CDR3, 36 bases in frame from the first base. The germline V gene provides CDR1 SNHLY and CDR2 FYNNEI. The germline ends are 12 bases apart after V is trimmed by 8 bases and J by 5 bases.